This entry lists 13 T cell receptor beta chains sequenced from one sample in a study of vaccination effects on CD4 cells after COVID-19. Sequenced by immunoSEQ multiplex PCR; TCRdb stores in-frame clones only, minus some. The data contain about 41,000 clones, around 77% of them singletons. Antigens of these TCRs are unknown. Ahead of sequencing, the ViraFEST assay grew antigen-specific CD4+ T cells using viral peptide pools. Following culture for under 12 days, CD4+ T cells were isolated. None of the vaccinated had previously contracted SARS-CoV-2, and their nucleocapsid antibodies tested negative. Sample: CD4+ T cells from PBMCs cultured with HCoV-NL63 spike peptides, taken before COVID-19 vaccination. These receptors were taken from a human donor who received a COVID-19 vaccine.

V gene TRBV4-3 combines with J gene TRBJ1-4; D may be TRBD1 (6 bases). Trimming removed 5 bases at V and 8 bases at J, with 15 bases between. The CDR3 length is 14 residues. Germline CDR1 LGHNA, CDR2 YSLEER. CDR3 coding DNA: TGCGCCAGCAGCGCACAGGGCAGCCACGAAAAACTGTTTTTT. This gives the protein CASSAQGSHEKLFF.

The genes are TRBV2 and TRBJ2-5, with D unresolved. This CDR3 is built from 14 residues. Trimming cost V 4 bases and J 5 bases, with 14 bases left between them. Per germline, CDR1 SNHLY and CDR2 FYNNEI. The CDR3 spells CASSGNTVRETQYF. The CDR3 coding sequence is TGTGCCAGCAGTGGGAACACGGTTCGGGAGACCCAGTACTTC.

The rearrangement joins TRBV28 to TRBJ2-5, with 8 bases identical to TRBD2. The CDR3 consists of 14 residues. Per germline, CDR1 MDHEN and CDR2 SYDVKM. The V segment lost 3 bases and the J segment 6 bases; nucleotides outside the gene matches: 6. This CDR3 is CASSFGGAGKTQYF. CDR3 in DNA: TGTGCCAGCAGTTTCGGGGGGGCCGGAAAGACCCAGTACTTC.

In this sample, this clone turned up a few times. This sequence joins TRBV6-2 or TRBV6-3 and TRBJ1-4; 7 bases line up with TRBD1. From germline, CDR1 is MNHEY and CDR2 SVGEGT. Trimming took 2 bases from V and 7 from J; bases not matched to a gene: 7. The CDR3 runs to 15 residues. CDR3 in DNA: TGTGCCAGCAGTTACAGCGGGACAGTTTCTGAAAAACTGTTTTTT. As protein: CASSYSGTVSEKLFF.

This chain links TRBV6-6 with TRBJ1-6, with a tentative D call TRBD1 (5 bases). The CDR3 is 15 residues long. With 1 base removed from V and 7 bases from J, the gap between germline ends came to 11 bases. Germline V CDR1 and CDR2: MNHNY, SVGAGI (reference sequence). CDR3 bases: TGTGCCAGCAGTTACTTCAGGGTTACCAATTCACCCCTCCACTTT. Its translation is CASSYFRVTNSPLHF.

The genes are TRBV6-1 and TRBJ1-5; perhaps TRBD1 as D (6 bases). Germline CDR1 reads MNHNS; CDR2 reads SASEGT. This CDR3 is 15 amino acids long. Trimming pared 2 bases from V and 3 bases from J, leaving 11 bases between. The CDR3 is CASSEQGLDNQPQHF. Written as DNA, the CDR3 is TGTGCCAGCAGTGAACAGGGGCTCGACAATCAGCCCCAGCATTTT.

The chain couples TRBV28 to TRBJ2-5; D unresolved. V lost 2 bases, J lost 1 base, and 17 bases lay in between. Per germline, CDR1 MDHEN and CDR2 SYDVKM. The CDR3 extends over 17 amino acids. As DNA, the CDR3 is TGTGCCAGCAGTTTACCCCGACCCTTGGGGTCCCAAGAGACCCAGTACTTC. Its protein is CASSLPRPLGSQETQYF.

A few counts support this clone. V is TRBV6-5 and J is TRBJ1-1; tentatively, D is TRBD1 (6 bases). The germline gives CDR1 MNHEY, CDR2 SVGAGI. V lost 6 bases and J 11 bases, leaving 25 bases between the germline ends. CDR3 size: 15 residues. The CDR3 nucleotides are TGTGCCAGCAGAGCCTCGGGAAGGTTCGGCGACAGGGCTTTCTTT. Its translation: CASRASGRFGDRAFF.

The chain is built from TRBV19 and TRBJ2-3; weak D call: TRBD2 (6 bases). The germline CDR1 and CDR2 sequences are LNHDA and SQIVND (reference sequence). The CDR3 sequence is 14 residues long. V was pared by 3 bases and J by 6 bases, with 13 bases between. Written as DNA, the CDR3 is TGTGCCAGTAGTATGGGCGGAGGGTGGGATACGCAGTATTTT. Translated: CASSMGGGWDTQYF.

The chain joins TRBV5-1 to TRBJ1-4; D is possibly TRBD1 (5 bases). CDR3 length equals 14 residues. Germline CDR1 and CDR2: SGHRS and YFSETQ. V was cut by 7 bases and J by 3 bases, with 13 bases left in between. The CDR3 region is CASCQGRANEKLFF. CDR3 in DNA: TGCGCCAGCTGCCAGGGACGGGCTAATGAAAAACTGTTTTTT.

The V and J genes are TRBV5-1 and TRBJ2-6; the D gene could be TRBD1 or TRBD2 (6 bases each). The germline V and J ends were trimmed by 4 bases and 0 bases, with 17 bases remaining between them. The CDR3 consists of 18 residues. Germline V gives CDR1 SGHRS, CDR2 YFSETQ. CDR3 residues: CASSPKLGGNSGANVLTF. CDR3 coding DNA: TGCGCCAGCAGCCCTAAGTTGGGGGGCAACTCTGGGGCCAACGTCCTGACTTTC.

The CDR3 sequence is CASSLSVRGGGETQYF. CDR3 sequence (DNA): TGTGCCAGCAGCTTGAGCGTAAGGGGTGGCGGGGAGACCCAGTACTTC. V gene TRBV5-8 combines with J gene TRBJ2-5; TRBD1 or TRBD2 may be the D gene (5 bases each). Trimming left V 1 base short and J 5 bases short, with 18 bases between. The CDR3 has 16 residues. Per germline, CDR1 SGHTS and CDR2 YDEGEE.

The J gene is TRBJ1-1, the V gene TRBV6-5; weak D call: TRBD1 (6 bases). The CDR3 extends over 14 amino acids. In germline, CDR1 is MNHEY, CDR2 SVGAGI. Trimming pared 7 bases from V and 0 bases from J, leaving 12 bases between. The CDR3 coding sequence is TGTGCCAGCACCTCGACAGGCATGAACACTGAAGCTTTCTTT. This translates into CASTSTGMNTEAFF.